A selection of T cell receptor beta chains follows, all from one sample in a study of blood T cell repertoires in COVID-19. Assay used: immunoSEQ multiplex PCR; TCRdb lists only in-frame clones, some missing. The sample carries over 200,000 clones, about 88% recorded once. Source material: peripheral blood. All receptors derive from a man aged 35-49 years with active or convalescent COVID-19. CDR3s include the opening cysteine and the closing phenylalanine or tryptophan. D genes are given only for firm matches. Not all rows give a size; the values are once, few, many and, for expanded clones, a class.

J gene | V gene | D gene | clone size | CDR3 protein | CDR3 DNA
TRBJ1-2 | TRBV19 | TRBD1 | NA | CASVSRDRGQDGYTF | TGTGCCAGTGTCTCCAGGGACAGGGGGCAGGATGGCTACACCTTC
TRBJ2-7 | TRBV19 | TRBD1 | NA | CASSISQGATYEQYF | TGTGCCAGTAGTATATCCCAGGGGGCTACCTACGAGCAGTACTTC
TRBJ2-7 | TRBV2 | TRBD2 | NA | CASSSGGSSYEQYF | TGTGCCAGCAGTAGCGGGGGGAGCTCCTACGAGCAGTACTTC
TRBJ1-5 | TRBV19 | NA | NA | CASTAGQFGDQPQHF | TGTGCCAGTACCGCCGGACAATTTGGGGATCAGCCCCAGCATTTT
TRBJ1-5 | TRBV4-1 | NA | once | CASSQEGGHSNQPQHF | TGCGCCAGCAGCCAAGAGGGAGGGCATAGCAATCAGCCCCAGCATTTT
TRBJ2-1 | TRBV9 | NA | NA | CASSEVGGDKYNEQFF | TGTGCCAGCAGCGAGGTTGGCGGGGATAAATACAATGAGCAGTTCTTC
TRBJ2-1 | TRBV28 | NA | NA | CASSFGSGEQFF | TGTGCCAGCAGTTTCGGGAGTGGTGAGCAGTTCTTC
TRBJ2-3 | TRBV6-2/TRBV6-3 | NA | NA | CASSPQHGSSTDTQYF | TGTGCCAGCAGCCCTCAGCACGGGTCTAGCACAGATACGCAGTATTTT
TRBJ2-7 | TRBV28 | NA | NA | CASSSDTYEQYF | TGTGCCAGCAGTTCGGACACTTACGAGCAGTACTTC
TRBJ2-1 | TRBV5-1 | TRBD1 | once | CASSKTGGNEQFF | TGCGCCAGCAGCAAGACAGGGGGCAATGAGCAGTTCTTC
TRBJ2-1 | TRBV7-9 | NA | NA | CASSLGFESGEQFF | TGTGCCAGCAGCTTAGGTTTCGAGAGTGGTGAGCAGTTCTTC
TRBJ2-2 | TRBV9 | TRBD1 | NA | CASTVGQGNTGELFF | TGTGCCAGCACCGTCGGACAGGGGAACACCGGGGAGCTGTTTTTT
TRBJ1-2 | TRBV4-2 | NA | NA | CASSQGRGRNYGYTF | TGTGCCAGCAGCCAAGGACGAGGGCGGAACTATGGCTACACCTTC
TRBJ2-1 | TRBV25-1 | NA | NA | CASSEGGAGHEQFF | TGTGCCAGCAGTGAAGGGGGGGCAGGGCATGAGCAGTTCTTC